These 14 T cell receptor beta chains share one sample of origin, sequenced in a study of CD8+ T cells in alopecia areata. Sequencing relied on a cDNA template that was reverse transcribed from extracted RNA. The repertoire was sequenced with immunoSEQ multiplex PCR; TCRdb's copy has only in-frame clones and lacks some. The table records approximately 210,000 clones, roughly three fifths of them present only once. Described treatment: oral pan-JAK inhibitor, 5-10 mg twice daily. The sequences come from CD4+ T cells sorted from blood, collected at week 4, from a patient treated with tofacitinib. Receptors were obtained from a human donor with alopecia areata.

The gene calls are TRBV7-8 and TRBJ2-1; TRBD1 might be the D (6 bases). CDR3 size: 16 residues. V lost 1 base to trimming and J lost 7 bases, with 17 bases between them. The germline V gene has CDR1 SGHVS and CDR2 FQNEAQ. In nucleotides, the CDR3 is TGTGCCAGCAGCTTAGAAGGTAGAGCCAGGGGAAATGAGCAGTTCTTC. Protein product: CASSLEGRARGNEQFF.

The chain links TRBV29-1 to TRBJ2-5; no definite D call. The ends were cut back, 7 bases at V and 5 bases at J, with 14 bases in the middle. The CDR3 sequence is 12 residues long. Germline V gene sequence: CDR1 SQVTM, CDR2 ANQGSEA. CDR3 loop: CSGHMGDETQYF. CDR3 DNA sequence: TGCAGCGGACACATGGGCGACGAGACCCAGTACTTC.

This clone was observed a handful of times. DNA of the CDR3: TGCAGCGCAATGGCCCTGGGGATGGGAAAACTGTTTTTT. The encoded protein is CSAMALGMGKLFF. The rearrangement joins TRBV29-1 to TRBJ1-4; D is unresolved. There are 13 residues in the CDR3. The V gene's germline CDR1 is SQVTM and CDR2 ANQGSEA. Between the trimmed V and J ends, which lost 7 bases and 10 bases, there was a span of 19 bases.

The V and J genes are TRBV30 and TRBJ2-5, with a possible D match to TRBD2 (5 bases). The CDR3 is made up of 13 amino acids. Germline lookup yields CDR1 GTSNPN and CDR2 SVGIG (reference sequence). Trimming removed 5 bases at V and 2 bases at J, with 12 bases between. The CDR3 is CAWLGRGQETQYF. The CDR3 DNA is TGTGCCTGGTTAGGCCGAGGGCAAGAGACCCAGTACTTC.

CDR3 bases: TGTGCCAGCAGTTCGTCCCACAGGGGACTTTCACCCCTCCACTTT. Its translation: CASSSSHRGLSPLHF. This rearrangement joins TRBV6-5 to TRBJ1-6, with 7 bases identical to TRBD1. CDR3 length: 15 residues. V trimming: 4 bases; J trimming: 9 bases; junction bases outside the gene matches: 9. The germline V gene encodes CDR1 MNHEY and CDR2 SVGAGI.

V usage is TRBV5-6 and J usage is TRBJ2-1; D unclear. The CDR3 has 13 amino acids. The V gene's germline CDR1 is SGHDT and CDR2 YYEEEE. Trimming took off 4 bases at V and 4 bases at J, with 9 bases between the two ends. CDR3 DNA sequence: TGTGCCAGCAGCCCCCTGGAATACAATGAGCAGTTCTTC. Translating it yields CASSPLEYNEQFF.

With regard to this clone: The junction does not match germline at one end; this may be a read error. This chain connects TRBV7-2 to TRBJ1-2; D not certain. This CDR3 comprises 11 residues. CDR1 SGHTA and CDR2 FQGNSA come from the germline V gene. CDR3 residues: CASSLDSGSFF. The DNA of the CDR3 is TGTGCCAGCAGCTTAGACTCGGGTTCCTTCTTC.

About this clone itself: The same CDR3 also results from other DNA sequences found in this sample. This chain uses TRBV5-1 with TRBJ1-3; no clear D. This CDR3 has 14 amino acids. The ends were cut back, 0 bases at V and 3 bases at J, with 7 bases in the middle. Germline V lookup: CDR1 SGHRS, CDR2 YFSETQ. This CDR3 reads CASSLAGYGNTIYF. In nucleotides, the CDR3 is TGCGCCAGCAGCTTGGCTGGGTATGGAAACACCATATATTTT.

The chain recombines TRBV7-3 with TRBJ2-2; 7 bases agree with TRBD2. CDR1 and CDR2 from the germline V gene are SGHTA and FQGTGA. V gave up 5 bases and J gave up 0 bases; unmatched junction bases: 6. CDR3 length: 16 residues. CDR3 residues: CASSHVGGSNTGELFF. CDR3 coding DNA: TGTGCCAGCAGCCATGTCGGGGGGTCGAACACCGGGGAGCTGTTTTTT.

The chain employs TRBV30 and TRBJ2-7, with D perhaps matching TRBD1 (6 bases). Germline V gene lookup returns CDR1 GTSNPN and CDR2 SVGIG (reference sequence). Trimming left V 2 bases short and J 2 bases short, with 19 bases between. CDR3 length: 16 amino acids. The DNA of the CDR3 is TGTGCCTGGAGTCCGACCCGGACAGCCTTCACCTACGAGCAGTACTTC. It is translated as CAWSPTRTAFTYEQYF.

CDR3 region: CASSARQGRGYTF. CDR3 nucleotides: TGTGCCAGCAGTGCCCGACAGGGGCGCGGCTACACCTTC. The rearrangement uses TRBV6-1 and TRBJ1-2; 8 positions match TRBD1. Germline CDR1 and CDR2: MNHNS and SASEGT. This CDR3 has 13 amino acids. The junction had 6 bases not matched to a gene; V was cut back by 4 bases and J by 8 bases.

This chain links TRBV6-6 with TRBJ2-7; D is perhaps TRBD2 (5 bases). Trimming left V 5 bases short and J 6 bases short, with 8 bases between. The CDR3 loop spans 11 amino acids. CDR1 is MNHNY and CDR2 is SVGAGI in the germline V gene (reference sequence). The CDR3 nucleotides are TGTGCCAGCAGTCCCGCGGGCGAGCAGTACTTC. Its translation is CASSPAGEQYF.

The chain carries TRBV5-1 and TRBJ2-7; no definite D call. CDR1 and CDR2 from the germline V gene are SGHRS and YFSETQ. The CDR3 is made up of 14 amino acids. V lost 4 bases, J lost 2 bases, and 13 bases lay in between. In DNA, the CDR3 is TGCGCCAGCAGCCCCTGGACCGGCACCTACGAGCAGTACTTC. Encoded protein: CASSPWTGTYEQYF. The full variable domain, completed using reference TRBV5-1 and TRBJ2-7, is KAGVTQTPRYLIKTRGQQVTLSCSPISGHRSVSWYQQTPGQGLQFLFEYFSETQRNKGNFPGRFSGRQFSNSRSEMNVSTLELGDSALYLCASSPWTGTYEQYFGPGTRLTVT.

V usage is TRBV2 and J usage is TRBJ2-3, with D perhaps TRBD1 (6 bases). V lost 3 bases and J lost 0, with 13 bases in between. The CDR3 extends over 16 amino acids. CDR1 is SNHLY, CDR2 FYNNEI, per germline. The CDR3 loop reads CASSEGTYSSTDTQYF. CDR3 sequence (DNA): TGTGCCAGCAGTGAGGGGACATATTCTAGCACAGATACGCAGTATTTT.